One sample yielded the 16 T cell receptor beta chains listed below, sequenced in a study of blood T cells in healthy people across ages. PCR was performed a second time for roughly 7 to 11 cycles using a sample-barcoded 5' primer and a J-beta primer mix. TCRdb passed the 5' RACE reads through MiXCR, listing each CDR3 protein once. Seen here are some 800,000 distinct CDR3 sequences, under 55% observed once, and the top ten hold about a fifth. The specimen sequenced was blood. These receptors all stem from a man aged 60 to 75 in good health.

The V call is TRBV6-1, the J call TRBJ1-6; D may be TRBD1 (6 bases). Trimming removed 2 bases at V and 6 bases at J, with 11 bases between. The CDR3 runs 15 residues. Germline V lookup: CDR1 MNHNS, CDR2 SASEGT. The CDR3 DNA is TGTGCCAGCAGTGAAACTCCAGGGGTTAATTCACCCCTCCACTTT. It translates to CASSETPGVNSPLHF.

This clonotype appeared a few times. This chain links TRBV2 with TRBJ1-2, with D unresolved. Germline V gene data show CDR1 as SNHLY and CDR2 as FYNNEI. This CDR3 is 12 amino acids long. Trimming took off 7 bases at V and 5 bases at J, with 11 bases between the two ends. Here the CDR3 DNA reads TGTGCCAGCAATCAGTTGCTGTATGGCTACACCTTC. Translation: CASNQLLYGYTF. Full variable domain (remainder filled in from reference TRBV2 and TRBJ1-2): EPEVTQTPSHQVTQMGQEVILRCVPISNHLYFYWYRQILGQKVEFLVSFYNNEISEKSEIFDDQFSVERPDGSNFTLKIRSTKLEDSAMYFCASNQLLYGYTFGSGTRLTVV.

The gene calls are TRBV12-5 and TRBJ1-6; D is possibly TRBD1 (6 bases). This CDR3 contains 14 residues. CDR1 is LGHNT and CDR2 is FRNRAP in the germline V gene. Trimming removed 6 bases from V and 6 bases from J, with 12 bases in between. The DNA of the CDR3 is TGTGCTAGTGGACAGCAGGGGAGTAATTCACCCCTCCACTTT. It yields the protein CASGQQGSNSPLHF. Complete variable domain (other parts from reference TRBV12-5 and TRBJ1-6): DARVTQTPRHKVTEMGQEVTMRCQPILGHNTVFWYRQTMMQGLELLAYFRNRAPLDDSGMPKDRFSAEMPDATLATLKIQPSEPRDSAVYFCASGQQGSNSPLHFGNGTRLTVT.

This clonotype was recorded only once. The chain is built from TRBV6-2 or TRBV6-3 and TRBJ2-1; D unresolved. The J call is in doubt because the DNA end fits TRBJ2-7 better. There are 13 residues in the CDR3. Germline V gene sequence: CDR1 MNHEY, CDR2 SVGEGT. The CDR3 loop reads CASSYSGYNEQYF. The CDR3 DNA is TGTGCCAGCAGTTACTCGGGTTACAATGAGCAGTACTTC.

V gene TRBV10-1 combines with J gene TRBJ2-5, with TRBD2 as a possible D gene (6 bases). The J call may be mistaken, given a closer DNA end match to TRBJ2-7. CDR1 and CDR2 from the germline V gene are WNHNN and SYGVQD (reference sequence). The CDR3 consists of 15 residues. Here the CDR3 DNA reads TGCGCCAGCAGCCGGGACCGGGAAGGGAGGTCCGAGCAGTACTTC. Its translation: CASSRDREGRSEQYF.

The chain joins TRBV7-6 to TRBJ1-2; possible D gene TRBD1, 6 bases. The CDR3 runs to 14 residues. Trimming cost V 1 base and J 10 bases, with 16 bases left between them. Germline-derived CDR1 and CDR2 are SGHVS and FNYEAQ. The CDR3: CASSLGGTGGDYTF. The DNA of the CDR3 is TGTGCCAGCAGCTTAGGTGGCACGGGGGGCGACTACACCTTC.

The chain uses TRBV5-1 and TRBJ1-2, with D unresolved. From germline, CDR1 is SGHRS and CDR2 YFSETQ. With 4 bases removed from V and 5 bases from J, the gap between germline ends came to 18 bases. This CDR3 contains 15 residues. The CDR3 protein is CASSPLPRAEYGYTF. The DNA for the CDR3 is TGCGCCAGCAGCCCCCTACCCCGGGCGGAATATGGCTACACCTTC.

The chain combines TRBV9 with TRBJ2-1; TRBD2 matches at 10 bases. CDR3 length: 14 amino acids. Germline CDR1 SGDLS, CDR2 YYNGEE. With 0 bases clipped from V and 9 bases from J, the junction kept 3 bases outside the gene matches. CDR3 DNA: TGTGCCAGCAGCGTAGAGCGGGGGGGGAGTGAGCAGTTCTTC. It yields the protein CASSVERGGSEQFF.

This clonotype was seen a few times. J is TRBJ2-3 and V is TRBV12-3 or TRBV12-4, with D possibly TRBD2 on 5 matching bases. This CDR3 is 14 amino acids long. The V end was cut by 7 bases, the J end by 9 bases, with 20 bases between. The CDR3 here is CASNYGLSSRTQYF. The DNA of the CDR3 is TGTGCCAGCAATTACGGACTTTCGTCGCGGACGCAGTATTTT.

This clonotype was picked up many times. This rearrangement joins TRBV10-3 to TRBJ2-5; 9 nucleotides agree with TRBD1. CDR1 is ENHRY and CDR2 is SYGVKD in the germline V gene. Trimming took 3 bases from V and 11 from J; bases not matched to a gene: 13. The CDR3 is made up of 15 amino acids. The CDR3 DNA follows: TGTGCCATCAGTGATCCGGGACAGGGTATAAGGGAGCAGTACTTC. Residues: CAISDPGQGIREQYF.

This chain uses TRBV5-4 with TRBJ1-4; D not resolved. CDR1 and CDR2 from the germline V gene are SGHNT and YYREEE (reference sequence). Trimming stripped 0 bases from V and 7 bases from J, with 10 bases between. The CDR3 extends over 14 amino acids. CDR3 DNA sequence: TGTGCCAGCAGCTTGGATGGGAGTGGTGAAAAACTGTTTTTT. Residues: CASSLDGSGEKLFF.

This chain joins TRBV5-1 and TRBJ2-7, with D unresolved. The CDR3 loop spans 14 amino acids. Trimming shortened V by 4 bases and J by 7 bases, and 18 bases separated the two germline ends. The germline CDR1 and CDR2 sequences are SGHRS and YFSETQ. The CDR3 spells CASSPRTTPGEQYF. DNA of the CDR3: TGCGCCAGCAGCCCTCGAACCACTCCCGGGGAGCAGTACTTC.

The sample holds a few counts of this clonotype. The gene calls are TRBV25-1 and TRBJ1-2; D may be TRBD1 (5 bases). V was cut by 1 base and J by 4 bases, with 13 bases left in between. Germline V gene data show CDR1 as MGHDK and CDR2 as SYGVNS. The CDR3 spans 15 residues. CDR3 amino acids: CASSEFGGSSYGYTF. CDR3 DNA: TGTGCCAGCAGTGAATTTGGGGGTTCGAGCTATGGCTACACCTTC.

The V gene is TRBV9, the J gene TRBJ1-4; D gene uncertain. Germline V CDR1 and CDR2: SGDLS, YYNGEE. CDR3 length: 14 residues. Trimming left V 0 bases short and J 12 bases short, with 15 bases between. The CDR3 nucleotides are TGTGCCAGCAGCGTAGGAGGTAGCCCTGAGGAACTGTTTTTT. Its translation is CASSVGGSPEELFF.

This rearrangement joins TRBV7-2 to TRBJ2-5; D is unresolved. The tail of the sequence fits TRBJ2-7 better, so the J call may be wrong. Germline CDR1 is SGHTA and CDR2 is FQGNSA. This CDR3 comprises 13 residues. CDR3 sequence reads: CASSVGDRSEQYF. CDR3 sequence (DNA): TGTGCCAGCAGCGTAGGAGATAGAAGCGAGCAGTACTTC.

This CDR3 is CASSGKGPGEYNEQFF. The CDR3 DNA reads TGTGCCAGCAGTGGTAAGGGGCCAGGGGAATACAATGAGCAGTTCTTC. The chain uses TRBV25-1 and TRBJ2-1, with D maybe TRBD1 (6 bases). The CDR3 length is 16 residues. Germline assignment: CDR1 MGHDK and CDR2 SYGVNS. V was pared by 4 bases and J by 4 bases, with 17 bases between.